The 3 T cell receptor beta chains given below trace back to one sample, sequenced in a study of metastatic and nonmetastatic thyroid tumors. Nobody among the patients had been given any treatment before thyroid surgery. TCRdb re-processed the PCR reads through MiXCR. Altogether some 35,000 clones are present, about 26% being singletons, with the ten largest covering about 11%. The sample comprised blood. The receptors derive from a male donor with papillary thyroid cancer or a benign thyroid nodule (not recorded which). Some clones in this sample may be carry-over from other donors' samples.

This clone was seen only a few times. CDR3 in DNA: TGTGCCAGCAGTCCTCCTATCGCCGGGGTGGTGGCCCGTGGCTACACCTTC. Amino acids: CASSPPIAGVVARGYTF. This chain links TRBV28 with TRBJ1-2, with no clear D. V was cut by 5 bases and J by 7 bases, with 26 bases left in between. CDR1 and CDR2 (germline): MDHEN, SYDVKM. The CDR3 is 17 amino acids.

As to this clone: A read error may account for a junction end that differs from germline. The rearrangement links TRBV11-1 to TRBJ2-6, with TRBD1 matching 10 bases. The CDR3 covers 19 residues. The germline CDR1 and CDR2 sequences are SGHAT and FQDESV (reference sequence). The CDR3 nucleotides read TGTGCCAGCAGCTCGACAGGGGGCCTTACTCGGTTTGGGGCCAACGTCCCGACTTTC. The encoded protein is CASSSTGGLTRFGANVPTF.

The chain joins TRBV3-1 to TRBJ2-1, with 13 positions matching TRBD2. The germline CDR1 and CDR2 sequences are LGHDT and YNNKEL (reference sequence). The V segment lost 4 bases and the J segment 6 bases; nucleotides outside the gene matches: 9. The length of the CDR3 is 17 residues. CDR3 DNA: TGTGCCAGCAGCCCGACCCAACTAGCGGGAGGGATCAATGAGCAGTTCTTC. It yields the protein CASSPTQLAGGINEQFF.